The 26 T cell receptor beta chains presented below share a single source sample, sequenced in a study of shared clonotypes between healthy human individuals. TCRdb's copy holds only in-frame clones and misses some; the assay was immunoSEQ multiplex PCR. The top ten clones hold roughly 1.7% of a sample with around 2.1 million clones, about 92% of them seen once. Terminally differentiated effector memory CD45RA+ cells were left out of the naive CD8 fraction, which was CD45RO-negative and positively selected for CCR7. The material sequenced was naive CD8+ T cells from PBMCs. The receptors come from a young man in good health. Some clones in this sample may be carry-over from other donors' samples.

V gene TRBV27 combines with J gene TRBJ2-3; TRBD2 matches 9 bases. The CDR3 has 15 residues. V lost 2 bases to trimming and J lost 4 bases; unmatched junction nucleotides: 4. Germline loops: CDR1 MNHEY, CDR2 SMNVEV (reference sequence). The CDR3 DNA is TGTGCCAGCAGTTTAGGCGGGAGGGCATCAGATACGCAGTATTTT. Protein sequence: CASSLGGRASDTQYF.

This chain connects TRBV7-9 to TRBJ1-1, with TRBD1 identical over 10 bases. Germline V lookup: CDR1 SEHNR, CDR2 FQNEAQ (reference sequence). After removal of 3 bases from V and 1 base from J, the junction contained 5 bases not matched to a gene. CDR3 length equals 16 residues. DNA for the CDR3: TGTGCCAGCAGCTTGGGGACAGGGGCCACGAACACTGAAGCTTTCTTT. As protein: CASSLGTGATNTEAFF.

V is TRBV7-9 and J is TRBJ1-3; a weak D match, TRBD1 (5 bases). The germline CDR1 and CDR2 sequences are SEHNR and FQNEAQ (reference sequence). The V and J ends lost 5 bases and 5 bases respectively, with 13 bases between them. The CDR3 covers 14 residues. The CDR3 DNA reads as TGTGCCAGCAGCACCATCACGGGGCGAAACACCATATATTTT. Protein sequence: CASSTITGRNTIYF.

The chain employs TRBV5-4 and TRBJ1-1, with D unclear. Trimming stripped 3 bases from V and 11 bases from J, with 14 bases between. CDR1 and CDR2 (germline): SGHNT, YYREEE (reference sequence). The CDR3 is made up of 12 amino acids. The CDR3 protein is CASSSPSYGAFF. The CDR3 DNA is TGTGCCAGCAGCTCTCCTTCCTACGGTGCTTTCTTT.

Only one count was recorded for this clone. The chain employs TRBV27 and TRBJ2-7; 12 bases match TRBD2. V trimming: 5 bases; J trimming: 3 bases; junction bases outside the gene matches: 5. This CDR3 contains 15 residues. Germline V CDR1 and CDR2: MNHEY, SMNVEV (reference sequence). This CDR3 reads CASSIRLAGVYEQYF. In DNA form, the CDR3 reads TGTGCCAGCAGTATTCGACTAGCGGGAGTCTACGAGCAGTACTTC.

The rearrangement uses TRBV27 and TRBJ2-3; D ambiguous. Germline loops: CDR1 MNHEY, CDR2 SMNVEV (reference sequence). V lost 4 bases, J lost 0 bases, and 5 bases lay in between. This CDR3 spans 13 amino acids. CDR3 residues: CASSYLSTDTQYF. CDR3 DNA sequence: TGTGCCAGCAGTTACCTTAGCACAGATACGCAGTATTTT.

CDR3 region: CASSPTRVLEQFF. The CDR3 DNA follows: TGTGCCAGCAGCCCAACCAGGGTCTTGGAGCAGTTCTTC. This rearrangement joins TRBV5-6 to TRBJ2-1; D is perhaps TRBD1 (5 bases). V was shortened by 4 bases and J by 10 bases, with 15 bases between the two germline ends. The CDR3 extends over 13 amino acids. Germline V lookup: CDR1 SGHDT, CDR2 YYEEEE.

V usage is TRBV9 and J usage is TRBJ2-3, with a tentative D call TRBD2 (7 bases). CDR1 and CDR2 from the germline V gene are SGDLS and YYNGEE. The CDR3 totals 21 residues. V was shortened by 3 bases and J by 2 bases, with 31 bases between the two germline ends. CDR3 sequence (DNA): TGTGCCAGCAGCGCCAGAGGGGGGGGTAGGGTGATAGCGGACCACACAGATACGCAGTATTTT. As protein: CASSARGGGRVIADHTDTQYF.

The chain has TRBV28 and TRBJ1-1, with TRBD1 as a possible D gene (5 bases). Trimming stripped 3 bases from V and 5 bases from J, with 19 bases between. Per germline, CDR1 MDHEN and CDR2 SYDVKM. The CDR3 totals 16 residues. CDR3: CASSFWAPGRRTEAFF. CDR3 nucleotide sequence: TGTGCCAGCAGTTTTTGGGCGCCAGGGCGACGGACTGAAGCTTTCTTT.

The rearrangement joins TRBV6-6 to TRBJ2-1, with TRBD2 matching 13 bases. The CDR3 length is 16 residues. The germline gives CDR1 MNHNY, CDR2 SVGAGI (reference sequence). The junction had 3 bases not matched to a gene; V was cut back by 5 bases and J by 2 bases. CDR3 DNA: TGTGCCAGCAGTCGCGGACTAGCGGGAGCCTACAATGAGCAGTTCTTC. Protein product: CASSRGLAGAYNEQFF.

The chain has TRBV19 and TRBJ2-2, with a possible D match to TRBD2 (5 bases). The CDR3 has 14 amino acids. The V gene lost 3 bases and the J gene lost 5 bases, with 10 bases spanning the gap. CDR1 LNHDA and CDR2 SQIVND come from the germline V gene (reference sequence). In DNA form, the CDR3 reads TGTGCCAGTAGTATGTCCAGGAGGACCGGGGAGCTGTTTTTT. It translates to CASSMSRRTGELFF.

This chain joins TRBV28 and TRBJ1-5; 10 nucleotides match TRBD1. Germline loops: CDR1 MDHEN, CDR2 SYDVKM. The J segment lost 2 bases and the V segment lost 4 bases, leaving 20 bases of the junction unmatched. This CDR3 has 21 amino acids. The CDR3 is CASSSGGGTGQGVLGNQPQHF. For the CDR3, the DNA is TGTGCCAGCAGTTCCGGTGGCGGGACAGGACAGGGGGTATTGGGCAATCAGCCCCAGCATTTT.

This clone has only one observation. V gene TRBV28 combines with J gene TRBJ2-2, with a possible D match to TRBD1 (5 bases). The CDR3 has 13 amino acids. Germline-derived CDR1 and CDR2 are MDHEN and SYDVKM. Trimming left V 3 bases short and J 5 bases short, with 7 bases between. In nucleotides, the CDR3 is TGTGCCAGCAGTTTTGCAGGGACCGGGGAGCTGTTTTTT. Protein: CASSFAGTGELFF.

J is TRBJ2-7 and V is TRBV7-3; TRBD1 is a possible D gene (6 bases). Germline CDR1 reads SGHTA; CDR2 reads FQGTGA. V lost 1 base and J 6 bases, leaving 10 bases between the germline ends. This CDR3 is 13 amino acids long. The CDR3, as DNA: TGTGCCAGCAGCTTAAATACAGGGTCCGAGCAGTACTTC. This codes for CASSLNTGSEQYF.

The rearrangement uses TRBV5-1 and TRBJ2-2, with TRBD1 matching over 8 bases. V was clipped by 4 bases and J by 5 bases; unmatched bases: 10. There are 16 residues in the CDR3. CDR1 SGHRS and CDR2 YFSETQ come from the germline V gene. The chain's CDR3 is CASSGGAGGGTGELFF. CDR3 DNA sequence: TGCGCCAGCAGCGGCGGGGCAGGGGGCGGTACCGGGGAGCTGTTTTTT.

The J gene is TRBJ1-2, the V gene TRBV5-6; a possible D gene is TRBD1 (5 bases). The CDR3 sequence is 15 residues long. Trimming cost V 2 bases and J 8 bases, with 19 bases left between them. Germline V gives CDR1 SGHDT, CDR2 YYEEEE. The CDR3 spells CASSFWGRQLRGYTF. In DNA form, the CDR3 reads TGTGCCAGCAGCTTTTGGGGACGCCAGCTTCGGGGCTACACCTTC.

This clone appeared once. The CDR3 DNA reads TGTGCCAGCAGCGCTAGCGGGAGCTCCTACAATGAGCAGTTCTTC. Translation gives CASSASGSSYNEQFF. The rearrangement joins TRBV5-6 to TRBJ2-1; TRBD2 matches 10 bases. CDR1 SGHDT and CDR2 YYEEEE come from the germline V gene. With 4 bases clipped from V and 0 bases from J, the junction kept 1 base outside the gene matches. There are 15 residues in the CDR3.

The CDR3 bases are TGTGCCAGCAGCTTAACAGGCCTTTATGCGGGAGGGCAAGGCGAGCAGTACTTC. This sequence encodes CASSLTGLYAGGQGEQYF. This rearrangement joins TRBV11-2 to TRBJ2-7, with 9 bases matching TRBD2. J lost 6 bases, V lost 2 bases, and 17 bases had no gene match. This CDR3 is 18 amino acids long. Germline-derived CDR1 and CDR2 are SGHAT and FQNNGV.

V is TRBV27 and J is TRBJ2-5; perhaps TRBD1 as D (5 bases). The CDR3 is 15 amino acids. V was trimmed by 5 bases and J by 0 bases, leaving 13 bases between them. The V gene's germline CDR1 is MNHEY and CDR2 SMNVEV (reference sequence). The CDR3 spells CASSPSQGYQETQYF. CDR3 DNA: TGTGCCAGCAGTCCCTCCCAGGGATACCAAGAGACCCAGTACTTC.

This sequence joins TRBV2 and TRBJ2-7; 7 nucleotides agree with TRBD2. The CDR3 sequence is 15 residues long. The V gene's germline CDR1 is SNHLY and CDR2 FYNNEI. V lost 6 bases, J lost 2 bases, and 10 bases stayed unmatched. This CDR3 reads CASSHPGRGPYEQYF. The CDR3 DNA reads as TGTGCCAGCAGCCACCCGGGGAGGGGACCCTACGAGCAGTACTTC.

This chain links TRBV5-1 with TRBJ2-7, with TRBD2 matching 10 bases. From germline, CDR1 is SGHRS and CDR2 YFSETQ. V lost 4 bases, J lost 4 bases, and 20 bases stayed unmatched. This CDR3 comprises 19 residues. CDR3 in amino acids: CASSPAESGRALTVYEQYF. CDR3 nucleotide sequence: TGCGCCAGCAGCCCGGCGGAAAGCGGGAGGGCCTTAACGGTGTACGAGCAGTACTTC.

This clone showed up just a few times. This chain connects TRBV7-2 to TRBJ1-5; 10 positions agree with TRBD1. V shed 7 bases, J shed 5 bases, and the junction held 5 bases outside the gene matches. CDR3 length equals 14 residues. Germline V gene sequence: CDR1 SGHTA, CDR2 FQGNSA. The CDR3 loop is CASNPGTGDQPQHF. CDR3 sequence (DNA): TGTGCCAGCAACCCCGGGACAGGGGATCAGCCCCAGCATTTT.

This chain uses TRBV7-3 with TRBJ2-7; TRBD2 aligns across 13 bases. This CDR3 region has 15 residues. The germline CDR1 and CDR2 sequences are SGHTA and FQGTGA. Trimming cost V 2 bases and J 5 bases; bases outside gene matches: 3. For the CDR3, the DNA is TGTGCCAGCAGCTTAGGACTAGCGGGAGTCAACGAGCAGTACTTC. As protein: CASSLGLAGVNEQYF.

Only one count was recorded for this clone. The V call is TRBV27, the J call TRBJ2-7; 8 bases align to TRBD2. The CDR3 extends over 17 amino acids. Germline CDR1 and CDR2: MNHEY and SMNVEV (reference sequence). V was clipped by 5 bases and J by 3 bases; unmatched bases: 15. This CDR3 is CASSPSAGAGGNYEQYF. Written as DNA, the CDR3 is TGTGCCAGCAGTCCGTCCGCCGGGGCGGGAGGTAACTACGAGCAGTACTTC.

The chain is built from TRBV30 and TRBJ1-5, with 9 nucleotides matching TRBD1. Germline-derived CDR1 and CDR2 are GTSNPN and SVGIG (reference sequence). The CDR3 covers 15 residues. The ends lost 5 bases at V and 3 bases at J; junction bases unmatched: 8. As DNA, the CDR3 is TGTGCCTGGGGTCCCGGGACAGGGATCAATCAGCCCCAGCATTTT. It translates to CAWGPGTGINQPQHF.

Written as DNA, the CDR3 is TGTGCCAGCAGACAAAGCTTGGGGGGCGATGAGCAGTTCTTC. Protein: CASRQSLGGDEQFF. This chain joins TRBV6-5 and TRBJ2-1; either TRBD1 or TRBD2 may fit D (6 bases each). CDR1 and CDR2 (germline): MNHEY, SVGAGI. The CDR3 has 14 amino acids. Trimming took off 6 bases at V and 8 bases at J, with 17 bases between the two ends.